This T cell receptor beta chain was documented in a study of cytomegalovirus exposure and HLA in healthy donors. Turning to this clone: Its specificity is not known.

Per the germline V gene, CDR1 is DFQATT and CDR2 is SNEGSKA (reference sequence). The CDR3 is 11 residues long. Trimming pared 7 bases from V and 2 bases from J, leaving 8 bases between. Primers: 60 Vbeta forward and 13 Jbeta reverse. Sequencing was performed with immunoSEQ multiplex PCR; in TCRdb, only in-frame clones are kept and a portion is missing. The data show about 160,000 clones, 75% seen once. Study results and limitations: In a later analysis, TCR association rates varied by HLA locus: DRB1 most, HLA-C fewest.

Sequences were obtained from PBMCs. The V call is TRBV20-1, the J call TRBJ2-5; no reliable D call. The TCR sequence derives from a woman in her forties or fifties in good health and CMV-seropositive. The CDR3 DNA reads TGCAGTGTAACAGTGCAAGAGACCCAGTACTTC. Translated, it gives CSVTVQETQYF.